One sample yielded the 27 T cell receptor beta chains listed below, sequenced in a study of blood T cell repertoires in COVID-19. Profiling relied on immunoSEQ multiplex PCR, and the TCRdb table lists in-frame clones only, not all of them. This table holds about 220,000 clones, more than 70% found once. Sequencing was done on a sample of peripheral blood. The receptor source for this set is a human donor in a cohort sampled during active COVID-19.

The chain carries TRBV28 and TRBJ2-4; 10 bases align to TRBD1. Trimming cost V 6 bases and J 4 bases; bases outside gene matches: 6. Germline CDR1 MDHEN, CDR2 SYDVKM. The CDR3 runs to 15 residues. The DNA of the CDR3 is TGTGCCAGCAGCGGGGACAGGGGATTTAAAAACATTCAGTACTTC. This codes for CASSGDRGFKNIQYF.

The rearrangement uses TRBV19 and TRBJ1-2; 7 bases are a match to TRBD1. V lost 1 base to trimming and J lost 5 bases; unmatched junction nucleotides: 4. Per germline, CDR1 LNHDA and CDR2 SQIVND (reference sequence). This CDR3 contains 14 residues. The CDR3 coding sequence is TGTGCCAGTAGTATAGTGGGACAGTTTTATGGCTACACCTTC. Its protein is CASSIVGQFYGYTF.

This clone was detected only a few times. This chain uses TRBV7-2 with TRBJ2-7; 11 bases map to TRBD1. Germline CDR1 is SGHTA and CDR2 is FQGNSA. The CDR3 runs to 14 residues. The J segment lost 3 bases and the V segment lost 8 bases, leaving 6 bases of the junction unmatched. The CDR3 bases are TGTGCCAGCGGCACCGGGACAGGGGGCTACGAGCAGTACTTC. Translation gives CASGTGTGGYEQYF.

This clone was seen at least ten times. The chain employs TRBV6-1 and TRBJ2-4, with D tentatively TRBD2 (6 bases). Trimming pared 3 bases from V and 1 base from J, leaving 13 bases between. The CDR3 covers 16 residues. CDR1 and CDR2 from the germline V gene are MNHNS and SASEGT. The CDR3 reads CASSEAQGLAKNIQYF. CDR3 nucleotides: TGTGCCAGCAGTGAGGCCCAGGGACTGGCCAAAAACATTCAGTACTTC.

This rearrangement joins TRBV6-5 to TRBJ1-1; tentatively, D is TRBD1 (6 bases). CDR1 is MNHEY and CDR2 is SVGAGI in the germline V gene. Trimming shortened V by 6 bases and J by 6 bases, and 20 bases separated the two germline ends. This CDR3 is built from 15 residues. As DNA, the CDR3 is TGTGCCAGCAGGTCCTCGGGACAAATTATACCTGAAGCTTTCTTT. Protein product: CASRSSGQIIPEAFF.

This chain uses TRBV6-5 with TRBJ1-3, with 10 nucleotides matching TRBD1. The CDR3 totals 15 residues. The germline V gene has CDR1 MNHEY and CDR2 SVGAGI. Trimming cost V 5 bases and J 3 bases; bases outside gene matches: 4. The CDR3 nucleotides are TGTGCCAGCAGTCAGACAGGGGGCAGTGGAAACACCATATATTTT. It codes for CASSQTGGSGNTIYF.

The gene calls are TRBV3-1 (or the pseudogene TRBV3-2) and TRBJ1-1; 9 bases align to TRBD1. The germline gives CDR1 LGHDT, CDR2 YNNKEL (reference sequence). J gave up 6 bases and V 7 bases, and 9 bases lay outside the gene matches. The CDR3 contains 14 residues. CDR3 DNA: TGTGCCAGCACCTCGGGACAGGGTAGGGCTGAAGCTTTCTTT. The encoded protein is CASTSGQGRAEAFF.

The rearrangement uses TRBV4-1 and TRBJ2-1; D is perhaps TRBD2 (6 bases). Trimming cost V 3 bases and J 0 bases, with 18 bases left between them. CDR1 MGHRA and CDR2 YSYEKL come from the germline V gene. CDR3 size: 18 residues. CDR3 sequence: CASSQGGGSTYSYNEQFF. Written as DNA, the CDR3 is TGCGCCAGCAGCCAGGGGGGTGGCTCAACCTACTCCTACAATGAGCAGTTCTTC.

The CDR3 sequence: CASSQETRLAQYF. The CDR3 DNA follows: TGTGCCAGCAGCCAAGAGACAAGATTGGCGCAGTATTTT. The chain has TRBV14 and TRBJ2-3; D gene unclear. The CDR3 covers 13 residues. Per germline, CDR1 SGHDN and CDR2 FVKESK. V was clipped by 0 bases and J by 10 bases, with 11 bases between them.

The V and J genes are TRBV2 and TRBJ1-2; maybe TRBD1 (6 bases). V lost 2 bases and J 3 bases, leaving 16 bases between the germline ends. This CDR3 region has 16 residues. Germline V gene sequence: CDR1 SNHLY, CDR2 FYNNEI. The chain's CDR3 is CASSERGPGAHYGYTF. The CDR3 nucleotides read TGTGCCAGCAGTGAAAGGGGCCCAGGGGCGCACTATGGCTACACCTTC.

The rearrangement links TRBV5-5 to TRBJ2-1, with TRBD1 matching 9 bases. The CDR3 length is 15 residues. Trimming took 5 bases from V and 6 from J; bases not matched to a gene: 9. Germline CDR1 reads SGHKS; CDR2 reads YYEKEE (reference sequence). The CDR3 reads CASRAGQGSSNEQFF. The CDR3, as DNA: TGTGCCAGCAGGGCGGGACAGGGTTCTTCCAATGAGCAGTTCTTC.

The V call is TRBV19, the J call TRBJ2-3; the D gene is possibly TRBD1 (6 bases). Trimming removed 3 bases at V and 5 bases at J, with 21 bases between. Germline CDR1 is LNHDA and CDR2 is SQIVND (reference sequence). This CDR3 is built from 17 residues. This CDR3 reads CASSISTGTLKRDTQYF. CDR3 DNA: TGTGCCAGTAGTATCAGTACCGGGACATTAAAAAGAGATACGCAGTATTTT.

The chain links TRBV29-1 to TRBJ2-7; the D gene is possibly TRBD1 (7 bases). The germline CDR1 and CDR2 sequences are SQVTM and ANQGSEA. V was trimmed by 1 base and J by 3 bases, leaving 16 bases between them. The CDR3 is 15 residues long. The CDR3 DNA is TGCAGCGTTGAAGTTCAGGGGGGCTTGGGCTACGAGCAGTACTTC. Encoded protein: CSVEVQGGLGYEQYF.

The rearrangement joins TRBV27 to TRBJ1-5; D is ambiguous. V was shortened by 8 bases and J by 9 bases, with 14 bases between the two germline ends. The germline CDR1 and CDR2 sequences are MNHEY and SMNVEV (reference sequence). The CDR3 has 12 amino acids. CDR3 protein: CASGQPGGPQHF. The DNA for the CDR3 is TGTGCCAGCGGCCAACCGGGAGGGCCCCAGCATTTT.

The rearrangement links TRBV7-9 to TRBJ1-1, with no clear D. With 4 bases removed from V and 5 bases from J, the gap between germline ends came to 17 bases. This CDR3 is built from 15 residues. In germline, CDR1 is SEHNR, CDR2 FQNEAQ (reference sequence). CDR3 sequence (DNA): TGTGCCAGCAGCTCCTCGGGAGTTGCGGGAACTGAAGCTTTCTTT. This translates into CASSSSGVAGTEAFF. Combining the CDR3 with reference TRBV7-9 and TRBJ1-1 gives the whole variable domain DTGVSQNPRHKITKRGQNVTFRCDPISEHNRLYWYRQTLGQGPEFLTYFQNEAQLEKSRLLSDRFSAERPKGSFSTLEIQRTEQGDSAMYLCASSSSGVAGTEAFFGQGTRLTVV.

The V gene is TRBV28, the J gene TRBJ1-1; 7 bases are shared with TRBD1. The CDR3 has 13 amino acids. After removal of 5 bases from V and 10 bases from J, the junction contained 10 bases not matched to a gene. Per germline, CDR1 MDHEN and CDR2 SYDVKM. CDR3 sequence: CASSPPRGAGAFF. The CDR3 coding sequence is TGTGCCAGCAGTCCCCCCAGGGGGGCGGGAGCTTTCTTT.

V is TRBV28 and J is TRBJ2-1, with a tentative D call TRBD2 (6 bases). Germline CDR1 is MDHEN and CDR2 is SYDVKM. The CDR3 loop spans 15 amino acids. V was pared by 5 bases and J by 7 bases, with 18 bases between. CDR3 sequence reads: CASSIPGGGGNEQFF. The CDR3 nucleotides read TGTGCCAGCAGTATCCCGGGCGGCGGAGGGAATGAGCAGTTCTTC.

The rearrangement joins TRBV11-2 to TRBJ2-1, with 9 bases aligning to TRBD2. CDR1 SGHAT and CDR2 FQNNGV come from the germline V gene. The CDR3 is 14 amino acids. The V and J ends lost 4 bases and 9 bases, in that order; junction bases with no gene match: 7. In DNA, the CDR3 is TGTGCCAGCAGCTGGGGCGGGAGGGACGGTGAGCAGTTCTTC. Its translation is CASSWGGRDGEQFF.

This rearrangement joins TRBV28 to TRBJ1-5; possibly TRBD1 for D (5 bases). Germline V gene data show CDR1 as MDHEN and CDR2 as SYDVKM. V was trimmed by 2 bases and J by 0 bases, leaving 17 bases between them. The CDR3 has 18 residues. CDR3 loop: CASSLPGALSGSNQPQHF. The CDR3 DNA reads TGTGCCAGCAGTTTACCTGGGGCTCTCTCGGGTAGCAATCAGCCCCAGCATTTT.

This clone was observed a handful of times. The chain carries TRBV7-2 and TRBJ2-4, with 8 bases matching TRBD2. V gave up 3 bases and J gave up 8 bases; unmatched junction bases: 3. The CDR3 runs to 13 residues. The V gene's germline CDR1 is SGHTA and CDR2 FQGNSA. The CDR3, as DNA: TGTGCCAGCAGCTTGGGCGGGGGGTACATTCAGTACTTC. This translates into CASSLGGGYIQYF.

V is TRBV6-2 or TRBV6-3 and J is TRBJ1-5; D not certain. V lost 2 bases and J 2 bases, leaving 7 bases between the germline ends. Germline values: CDR1 MNHEY, CDR2 SVGEGT. This CDR3 has 14 amino acids. In nucleotides, the CDR3 is TGTGCCAGCAGTTACCGGAGAGGCAATCAGCCCCAGCATTTT. It is translated as CASSYRRGNQPQHF.

The V and J genes are TRBV19 and TRBJ1-1; 8 bases are shared with TRBD1. The CDR3 length is 14 residues. The J segment lost 2 bases and the V segment lost 9 bases, leaving 8 bases of the junction unmatched. Looked up from germline, CDR1 is LNHDA and CDR2 is SQIVND (reference sequence). DNA of the CDR3: TGTGCCAGCTTAGACAGGGGACGAAACACTGAAGCTTTCTTT. The encoded protein is CASLDRGRNTEAFF.

The chain combines TRBV27 with TRBJ2-7; 11 bases agree with TRBD1. Unmatched junction bases numbered 11, after V lost 6 bases and J lost 7 bases. CDR3 length: 15 residues. Germline CDR1 is MNHEY and CDR2 is SMNVEV (reference sequence). This chain's CDR3 is CASSGQGARLEEQYF. The CDR3, as DNA: TGTGCCAGCAGCGGACAGGGGGCGCGATTAGAAGAGCAGTACTTC.

The J gene is TRBJ1-6, the V gene TRBV5-1; possibly TRBD1 for D (6 bases). Trimming removed 3 bases at V and 14 bases at J, with 24 bases between. Germline V gives CDR1 SGHRS, CDR2 YFSETQ. The CDR3 length is 16 residues. The CDR3 sequence: CASSWGQGRARDSLHF. The DNA of the CDR3 is TGCGCCAGCAGCTGGGGGCAGGGGAGGGCTCGGGACTCCCTCCACTTT. Filled out from reference TRBV5-1 and TRBJ1-6, the complete variable domain reads KAGVTQTPRYLIKTRGQQVTLSCSPISGHRSVSWYQQTPGQGLQFLFEYFSETQRNKGNFPGRFSGRQFSNSRSEMNVSTLELGDSALYLCASSWGQGRARDSLHFGNGTRLTVT.

The rearrangement joins TRBV19 to TRBJ2-1; TRBD1 matches 8 bases. The length of the CDR3 is 16 residues. Germline V gene data show CDR1 as LNHDA and CDR2 as SQIVND (reference sequence). Trimming removed 4 bases from V and 5 bases from J; junction bases left unmatched: 10. CDR3 DNA sequence: TGTGCCAGTAGTACTCCCTCCGGGACAGGAGACAATGAGCAGTTCTTC. It translates to CASSTPSGTGDNEQFF.

The rearrangement uses TRBV7-9 and TRBJ2-1; D is possibly TRBD2 (5 bases). The V and J ends lost 1 base and 8 bases respectively, with 15 bases between them. The CDR3 runs to 15 residues. Germline V gene data show CDR1 as SEHNR and CDR2 as FQNEAQ (reference sequence). Here the CDR3 reads CASSLEPEGSDEQFF. DNA of the CDR3: TGTGCCAGCAGCTTAGAACCCGAGGGTTCCGATGAGCAGTTCTTC.

The J gene is TRBJ1-1, the V gene TRBV5-4; D gene unclear. CDR1 and CDR2 from the germline V gene are SGHNT and YYREEE (reference sequence). The ends were cut back, 1 base at V and 4 bases at J, with 8 bases in the middle. The CDR3 extends over 13 amino acids. The CDR3: CASSLQDGTEAFF. CDR3 coding DNA: TGTGCCAGCAGCTTGCAGGATGGCACTGAAGCTTTCTTT.